The T cell receptor beta chain under discussion was sequenced for a study of shared clonotypes between healthy human individuals. Overall study context: CD4 naive and memory got three plates each, CD8 naive two, CD8 memory one.

TCRdb keeps only in-frame clones here, not all; method: immunoSEQ multiplex PCR. This table has over 1.5 million clones, 98% appearing once. Overall study findings and caveats: Clonotypes shared by all four donors outscored non-shared clonotypes in generation probability.

As for this clone: Its antigen is as yet unknown.

Germline V gene sequence: CDR1 MNHEY, CDR2 SVGAGI. V was cut by 0 bases and J by 6 bases, with 10 bases left in between. The CDR3 totals 14 residues. This chain links TRBV6-5 with TRBJ2-3; D not resolved. The sequence was obtained from a man aged 25-45 years in good health. The sequencing input was naive CD4+ T cells sorted from blood. Subset here: CD45RA+ positively selected. The CDR3 is CASSYSYTQDTQYF. CDR3 in DNA: TGTGCCAGCAGTTACTCCTACACCCAGGATACGCAGTATTTT.